The TCR beta chain described here comes from a study of metastatic and nonmetastatic thyroid tumors. Using MiXCR, TCRdb reanalyzed the PCR reads. The sample shows 5,500 to 7,500 clones, 30% of them seen only once. All patients were untreated before thyroid surgery. This clone turned up a few times. This CDR3 spans 12 amino acids. The ends were cut back, 4 bases at V and 3 bases at J, with 7 bases in the middle. The germline V gene encodes CDR1 SQVTM and CDR2 ANQGSEA. J is TRBJ2-1 and V is TRBV29-1, with D tentatively TRBD1 (5 bases). The TCR comes from a female donor with papillary thyroid cancer or a benign thyroid nodule (not recorded which). Some clones in this sample may be carry-over from other donors' samples. Sequencing used adjacent normal tissue. The CDR3 reads CSVGQIYNEQFF. CDR3 DNA sequence: TGCAGCGTTGGACAGATCTACAATGAGCAGTTCTTC.